This passage covers 8 T cell receptor beta chains from one sample sequenced in a study of spatial heterogeneity in lung cancer. TCRdb used MiXCR to reprocess the 5' RACE reads, holding one entry per CDR3 protein. The top ten hold 25% to 35% of the sample, which has 39,000 or so distinct CDR3 sequences, roughly 8% seen once. Sample time point: sample taken at primary tumor resection. This material consisted of PBMCs, taken at surgery. All receptors come from a male donor with early-stage non-small cell lung cancer.

There are many counts of this clonotype. The gene calls are TRBV6-6 and TRBJ1-2, with D maybe TRBD1 (5 bases). The CDR3 is 15 amino acids. Trimming removed 5 bases at V and 10 bases at J, with 23 bases between. Looked up from germline, CDR1 is MNHNY and CDR2 is SVGAGI (reference sequence). CDR3 coding DNA: TGTGCCAGCAGTCCCCCGGGGGTAACGGCCTCCGACTACACCTTC. It translates to CASSPPGVTASDYTF.

The chain links TRBV12-3 or TRBV12-4 to TRBJ1-2; D not certain. The CDR3 is made up of 15 amino acids. V was cut by 3 bases and J by 8 bases, with 19 bases left in between. In nucleotides, the CDR3 is TGTGCCAGCAGTTTGGCAAGACCATCTCTAGGGGGCTACACCTTC. It yields the protein CASSLARPSLGGYTF.

This clonotype was found a few times. The rearrangement links TRBV7-2 to TRBJ1-3; no reliable D call. CDR1 is SGHTA and CDR2 is FQGNSA in the germline V gene. V was cut by 5 bases and J by 4 bases, with 18 bases left in between. CDR3 length: 16 residues. For the CDR3, the DNA is TGTGCCAGCAGCCCCGCCGGGTGGGAGATCGGAAACACCATATATTTT. Translating it yields CASSPAGWEIGNTIYF.

This clonotype showed up many times. The chain is built from TRBV7-9 and TRBJ1-5; D is uncertain. This CDR3 has 17 amino acids. Germline assignment: CDR1 SEHNR and CDR2 FQNEAQ (reference sequence). V was shortened by 3 bases and J by 5 bases, with 20 bases between the two germline ends. In nucleotides, the CDR3 is TGTGCCAGCAGCTTCTGTCAGTTGGGTAATTGCCATCAGCCCCAGCATTTT. Amino acid sequence: CASSFCQLGNCHQPQHF. The full variable domain, completed using reference TRBV7-9 and TRBJ1-5, is DTGVSQNPRHKITKRGQNVTFRCDPISEHNRLYWYRQTLGQGPEFLTYFQNEAQLEKSRLLSDRFSAERPKGSFSTLEIQRTEQGDSAMYLCASSFCQLGNCHQPQHFGDGTRLSIL.

This clonotype was found many times. The chain employs TRBV7-3 and TRBJ2-5; no firm D call. In germline, CDR1 is SGHTA, CDR2 FQGTGA. The V end was cut by 1 base, the J end by 2 bases, with 8 bases between. CDR3 length: 14 residues. The DNA of the CDR3 is TGTGCCAGCAGCTTAAACGGGTTGCAAGAGACCCAGTACTTC. It encodes CASSLNGLQETQYF.

The chain is built from TRBV3-1 and TRBJ1-4; 9 bases line up with TRBD1. J was trimmed by 6 bases and V by 1 base; bases with no gene match: 6. Germline V lookup: CDR1 LGHDT, CDR2 YNNKEL (reference sequence). CDR3 length: 16 amino acids. The CDR3 DNA is TGTGCCAGCAGCCAAGGGTCCGGACAGGGGCATGAAAAACTGTTTTTT. The encoded protein is CASSQGSGQGHEKLFF.

In its sample, this clonotype was seen many times. The rearrangement links TRBV5-8 to TRBJ1-5; a possible D gene is TRBD1 (6 bases). From germline, CDR1 is SGHTS and CDR2 YDEGEE. V dropped 2 bases and J dropped 3 bases, with 9 bases sitting between them. The CDR3 runs to 14 residues. Written as DNA, the CDR3 is TGTGCCAGCAGCTTCAGGGGTTACAATCAGCCCCAGCATTTT. Translation gives CASSFRGYNQPQHF.

Regarding this clonotype: Given a much more abundant clone one base away, this may be a read error. The V call is TRBV5-6, the J call TRBJ1-1; D is uncertain. Trimming pared 2 bases from V and 3 bases from J, leaving 11 bases between. The V gene's germline CDR1 is SGHDT and CDR2 YYEEEE. The CDR3 has 14 amino acids. The CDR3 protein is CASSFGGMDTEAFF. The CDR3 DNA is TGTGCCAGCAGCTTCGGCGGGATGGACACTGAAGCTTTCTTT.